These 17 T cell receptor beta chains came from one sample sequenced in a study of blood T cell repertoires in COVID-19. The data were produced by immunoSEQ multiplex PCR, yet TCRdb's version contains in-frame clones alone and is incomplete. This repertoire shows around 380,000 clones, over 75% found once; its top ten account for 1.3%. The sample was PBMCs or T cells enriched from blood (not recorded which). Every receptor here comes from a man aged 25-45 years who had recovered from COVID-19.

The chain employs TRBV5-1 and TRBJ2-1; TRBD2 matches at 12 bases. The junction had 7 bases not matched to a gene; V was cut back by 4 bases and J by 8 bases. The CDR3 sequence is 15 residues long. Germline-derived CDR1 and CDR2 are SGHRS and YFSETQ. The CDR3 nucleotides read TGCGCCAGCAGCGGCAGTCTAGCGGGGGGGCATGAGCAGTTCTTC. As protein: CASSGSLAGGHEQFF.

The chain uses TRBV21-1 and TRBJ2-2; the table's D gene call, TRBD2, was not cross checked with the DNA. TRBV21-1 is a pseudogene segment. This CDR3 is built from 15 residues. DNA for the CDR3: TGTGCCAGCAGCAAAGCCCCCCCTCCGACCGGGGAGCTGTTTTTT. This sequence encodes CASSKAPPPTGELFF.

This chain links TRBV18 with TRBJ2-1; tentatively, D is TRBD2 (5 bases). Germline V gene sequence: CDR1 KGHSH, CDR2 LQKENI. V was shortened by 0 bases and J by 4 bases, with 10 bases between the two germline ends. The CDR3 is 15 amino acids. CDR3 loop: CASSPPSAGYNEQFF. The CDR3 region has the DNA TGTGCCAGCTCACCACCGTCGGCGGGTTACAATGAGCAGTTCTTC.

The gene calls are TRBV4-2 and TRBJ1-1, with D maybe TRBD1 (6 bases). The CDR3 loop spans 14 amino acids. V was shortened by 1 base and J by 4 bases, with 10 bases between the two germline ends. Germline CDR1 reads LGHNA; CDR2 reads YNFKEQ. This CDR3 is CASSQATGPTEAFF. The CDR3 DNA follows: TGTGCCAGCAGCCAAGCAACAGGGCCCACTGAAGCTTTCTTT.

CDR3 bases: TGTGCCAGTAGTACCCACTTACAGGGGTATACTGAAGCTTTCTTT. Translation gives CASSTHLQGYTEAFF. This chain connects TRBV19 to TRBJ1-1; 7 bases line up with TRBD1. CDR3 length equals 15 residues. Unmatched junction bases numbered 10, after V lost 4 bases and J lost 5 bases. Germline lookup yields CDR1 LNHDA and CDR2 SQIVND (reference sequence).

V is TRBV7-9 and J is TRBJ2-7; the D gene is possibly TRBD1 (5 bases). The ends were cut back, 2 bases at V and 2 bases at J, with 13 bases in the middle. Per germline, CDR1 SEHNR and CDR2 FQNEAQ (reference sequence). The CDR3 consists of 15 residues. The CDR3 loop is CASSLLGEGTYEQYF. The CDR3, as DNA: TGTGCCAGCAGCTTATTAGGGGAAGGGACCTACGAGCAGTACTTC. Full variable domain (missing parts from reference TRBV7-9 and TRBJ2-7): DTGVSQNPRHKITKRGQNVTFRCDPISEHNRLYWYRQTLGQGPEFLTYFQNEAQLEKSRLLSDRFSAERPKGSFSTLEIQRTEQGDSAMYLCASSLLGEGTYEQYFGPGTRLTVT.

The V gene is TRBV4-2, the J gene TRBJ1-1; no clear D gene. V dropped 1 base and J dropped 1 base, with 7 bases sitting between them. The CDR3 runs to 14 residues. CDR1 LGHNA and CDR2 YNFKEQ come from the germline V gene. The CDR3 DNA is TGTGCCAGCAGCCAAGTACAGAGGAACACTGAAGCTTTCTTT. Amino acids: CASSQVQRNTEAFF.

The table lists this clone with a few counts. V usage is TRBV6-5 and J usage is TRBJ1-1, with 10 bases lining up with TRBD1. Looked up from germline, CDR1 is MNHEY and CDR2 is SVGAGI. This CDR3 is 14 amino acids long. Trimming cost V 5 bases and J 6 bases; bases outside gene matches: 6. Here the CDR3 reads CASSPGQGGSEAFF. In DNA, the CDR3 is TGTGCCAGCAGTCCTGGACAGGGGGGTTCTGAAGCTTTCTTT.

This chain joins TRBV30 and TRBJ1-1; 7 bases align to TRBD1. CDR3 length: 15 residues. Trimming removed 4 bases from V and 4 bases from J; junction bases left unmatched: 12. From germline, CDR1 is GTSNPN and CDR2 SVGIG (reference sequence). The CDR3 DNA reads as TGTGCCTGGACCCGGGACAGCAACCTACTCACTGAAGCTTTCTTT. As protein: CAWTRDSNLLTEAFF.

The sample holds a few counts of this clone. V is TRBV30 and J is TRBJ1-6; TRBD1 matches 7 bases. The CDR3 is 14 residues long. Losses at the gene ends were 4 bases for V and 7 bases for J; bases not matched to a gene: 7. Per germline, CDR1 GTSNPN and CDR2 SVGIG (reference sequence). The CDR3 here is CAWTPGQYNSPLHF. For the CDR3, the DNA is TGTGCCTGGACCCCGGGACAGTACAATTCACCCCTCCACTTT.

The chain is built from TRBV9 and TRBJ2-1; 12 positions match TRBD1. The junction had 4 bases not matched to a gene; V was cut back by 4 bases and J by 5 bases. CDR3 length: 15 residues. The germline gives CDR1 SGDLS, CDR2 YYNGEE. The CDR3 DNA follows: TGTGCCAGCAGCTTGGGACAGGGGGCCCACAATGAGCAGTTCTTC. Translating gives CASSLGQGAHNEQFF. The full variable domain, completed using reference TRBV9 and TRBJ2-1, is DSGVTQTPKHLITATGQRVTLRCSPRSGDLSVYWYQQSLDQGLQFLIQYYNGEERAKGNILERFSAQQFPDLHSELNLSSLELGDSALYFCASSLGQGAHNEQFFGPGTRLTVL.

The genes are TRBV30 and TRBJ2-3; D remains ambiguous. The CDR3 spans 15 residues. Germline lookup yields CDR1 GTSNPN and CDR2 SVGIG (reference sequence). V lost 1 base to trimming and J lost 0 bases, with 11 bases between them. CDR3 bases: TGTGCCTGGAGTGGCGGCACCTCTAGCACAGATACGCAGTATTTT. Its translation is CAWSGGTSSTDTQYF.

The gene calls are TRBV28 and TRBJ1-2, with TRBD1 identical over 11 bases. The V gene's germline CDR1 is MDHEN and CDR2 SYDVKM. J was trimmed by 7 bases and V by 5 bases; bases with no gene match: 9. The CDR3 is 15 residues long. The CDR3 DNA sequence: TGTGCCAGCAGTCCCTGGGGACAGGGGGTGGGTGGCTACACCTTC. It encodes CASSPWGQGVGGYTF.

The V call is TRBV5-1, the J call TRBJ1-3; unclear D gene. Trimming took 5 bases from V and 0 from J, leaving 15 bases between them. Germline values: CDR1 SGHRS, CDR2 YFSETQ. This CDR3 spans 16 amino acids. This CDR3 is CASRSSFYPSGNTIYF. The CDR3, as DNA: TGCGCCAGCAGGTCCTCCTTCTACCCCTCTGGAAACACCATATATTTT. Full variable domain (remainder filled in from reference TRBV5-1 and TRBJ1-3): KAGVTQTPRYLIKTRGQQVTLSCSPISGHRSVSWYQQTPGQGLQFLFEYFSETQRNKGNFPGRFSGRQFSNSRSEMNVSTLELGDSALYLCASRSSFYPSGNTIYFGEGSWLTVV.

This clone came up once. The genes are TRBV4-1 and TRBJ2-7, with D possibly matching TRBD1 (7 bases). Per germline, CDR1 MGHRA and CDR2 YSYEKL. V was shortened by 1 base and J by 0 bases, with 16 bases between the two germline ends. The CDR3 consists of 17 residues. CDR3 protein: CASSQGRGAGGSYEQYF. The CDR3 region has the DNA TGCGCCAGCAGCCAAGGAAGGGGGGCAGGGGGCTCCTACGAGCAGTACTTC.

The CDR3 here is CASSVDLYSYNSPLHF. The DNA of the CDR3 is TGTGCCAGCAGCGTAGATCTGTACTCCTATAATTCACCCCTCCACTTT. The genes are TRBV9 and TRBJ1-6; no reliable D call. This CDR3 comprises 16 residues. Trimming removed 0 bases at V and 0 bases at J, with 7 bases between. Germline lookup yields CDR1 SGDLS and CDR2 YYNGEE.

The rearrangement links TRBV30 to TRBJ1-4, with unresolved D. V lost 5 bases and J 3 bases, leaving 16 bases between the germline ends. Per germline, CDR1 GTSNPN and CDR2 SVGIG (reference sequence). This CDR3 region has 15 residues. The CDR3 DNA sequence: TGTGCCTGGCGCCCCCCTTCGCAGTCTAATGAAAAACTGTTTTTT. Its translation is CAWRPPSQSNEKLFF. Based on the CDR3 plus reference TRBV30 and TRBJ1-4, the full variable domain is SQTIHQWPATLVQPVGSPLSLECTVEGTSNPNLYWYRQAAGRGLQLLFYSVGIGQISSEVPQNLSASRPQDRQFILSSKKLLLSDSGFYLCAWRPPSQSNEKLFFGSGTQLSVL.